The 8 T cell receptor beta chains in this list originate from one sample, sequenced in a study of cytomegalovirus exposure and HLA in healthy donors (dated by TCRdb to about 2017). Library generation was performed with the immunoSEQ multiplex PCR assay. For the multiplex PCR, a mixture combining 60 forward primers for TCR Vbeta segments and 13 reverse primers for TCR Jbeta segments was used. This immuneACCESS table, as held by TCRdb, lists in-frame sequences with V and J called but not all clones. Of the missing ones, under half trace to an unresolved V gene in checked studies; the others have no known cause. Within this sample are 130,000 to 150,000 clones, with 79% of them counted one time only. The ten largest clones take up 6.5% to 8.5% of the sample. Source material: PBMCs. The receptor source for this set is a woman between 40 and 55 years old in good health and CMV-seropositive.

This rearrangement joins TRBV18 to TRBJ1-5; maybe TRBD1 (5 bases). The CDR3 spans 13 residues. Germline V gene sequence: CDR1 KGHSH, CDR2 LQKENI. Trimming left V 5 bases short and J 4 bases short, with 9 bases between. Here the CDR3 reads CASSADRNQPQHF. CDR3 nucleotide sequence: TGTGCCAGCTCAGCAGACAGAAATCAGCCCCAGCATTTT.

This rearrangement joins TRBV14 to TRBJ1-6; D possibly corresponds to TRBD1 (6 bases). CDR3 size: 15 residues. Germline lookup yields CDR1 SGHDN and CDR2 FVKESK. The V end lost 4 bases, the J end lost 9 bases, and 16 bases lay between the germline ends. The CDR3 region is CASSLADSSFSPLHF. Written as DNA, the CDR3 is TGTGCCAGCAGCCTCGCGGACAGCTCTTTTTCACCCCTCCACTTT. Full variable domain (outside the CDR3, taken from reference TRBV14 and TRBJ1-6): EAGVTQFPSHSVIEKGQTVTLRCDPISGHDNLYWYRRVMGKEIKFLLHFVKESKQDESGMPNNRFLAERTGGTYSTLKVQPAELEDSGVYFCASSLADSSFSPLHFGNGTRLTVT.

The chain has TRBV2 and TRBJ1-1, with 7 bases lining up with TRBD1. J gave up 3 bases and V 5 bases, and 3 bases lay outside the gene matches. This CDR3 has 13 residues. Germline-derived CDR1 and CDR2 are SNHLY and FYNNEI. For the CDR3, the DNA is TGTGCCAGCAGTACGGGACAGCACACTGAAGCTTTCTTT. This codes for CASSTGQHTEAFF.

This clone was counted only a few times. The chain carries TRBV9 and TRBJ1-6; 7 bases are shared with TRBD1. Germline assignment: CDR1 SGDLS and CDR2 YYNGEE. The CDR3 covers 14 residues. Trimming took 3 bases from V and 9 from J; bases not matched to a gene: 6. The CDR3 coding sequence is TGTGCCAGCAGCGAACAGGGGCACGGTTCACCCCTCCACTTT. Encoded protein: CASSEQGHGSPLHF.

As for this clone: The same CDR3 arises from other DNA sequences in this sample as well. The V call is TRBV6-4, the J call TRBJ1-5; unclear D gene. CDR1 MRHNA and CDR2 SNTAGT come from the germline V gene. The CDR3 spans 13 residues. The ends were cut back, 3 bases at V and 4 bases at J, with 7 bases in the middle. CDR3 sequence: CASSEGRNQPQHF. CDR3 coding DNA: TGTGCCAGCAGTGAAGGGAGGAATCAGCCCCAGCATTTT.

This chain uses TRBV27 with TRBJ2-3; unclear D gene. This CDR3 is built from 15 residues. The V end was cut by 2 bases, the J end by 0 bases, with 9 bases between. CDR1 and CDR2 (germline): MNHEY, SMNVEV (reference sequence). CDR3 coding DNA: TGTGCCAGCAGTTTAAAGCCCCGCAGCACAGATACGCAGTATTTT. This gives the protein CASSLKPRSTDTQYF.

This chain connects TRBV9 to TRBJ1-3, with D possibly TRBD1 on 5 matching bases. V lost 0 bases, J lost 0 bases, and 7 bases lay in between. CDR1 SGDLS and CDR2 YYNGEE come from the germline V gene. CDR3 length: 15 residues. CDR3 in DNA: TGTGCCAGCAGCGTAGGACAGAACTCTGGAAACACCATATATTTT. Translation gives CASSVGQNSGNTIYF.

The chain recombines TRBV9 with TRBJ1-5, with 11 positions matching TRBD1. Germline V gives CDR1 SGDLS, CDR2 YYNGEE. V lost 3 bases to trimming and J lost 10 bases; unmatched junction nucleotides: 6. The length of the CDR3 is 14 residues. CDR3 nucleotides: TGTGCCAGCAGCGCGAGGACAGGGGGCAGTCCCCAGCATTTT. This encodes CASSARTGGSPQHF.